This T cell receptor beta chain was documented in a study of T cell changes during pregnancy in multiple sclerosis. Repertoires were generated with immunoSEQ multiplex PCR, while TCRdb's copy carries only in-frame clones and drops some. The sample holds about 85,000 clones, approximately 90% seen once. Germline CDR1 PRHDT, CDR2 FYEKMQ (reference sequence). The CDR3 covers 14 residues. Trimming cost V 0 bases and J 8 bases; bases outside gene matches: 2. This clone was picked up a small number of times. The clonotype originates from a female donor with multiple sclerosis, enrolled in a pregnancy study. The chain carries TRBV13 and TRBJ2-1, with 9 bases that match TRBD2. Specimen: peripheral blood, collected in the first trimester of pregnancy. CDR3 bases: TGTGCCAGCAGCTTAGGCCTAGCGGGATATGAGCAGTTCTTC. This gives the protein CASSLGLAGYEQFF.